This record covers a single TCR beta chain. This sample is drawn from a study of T cell changes during pregnancy in multiple sclerosis. The assay was immunoSEQ multiplex PCR, and TCRdb's table has in-frame clones only and misses some. The table lists roughly 100,000 clones, about 90% of them singletons. This CDR3 comprises 15 residues. Germline CDR1 and CDR2: SEHNR and FQNEAQ (reference sequence). V was clipped by 1 base and J by 0 bases, with 9 bases between them. The source was peripheral blood, collected after pregnancy. The sequence came from a female donor with multiple sclerosis, enrolled in a pregnancy study. The chain employs TRBV7-9 and TRBJ1-1; D unclear. CDR3 protein: CASSLVQLMNTEAFF. As DNA, the CDR3 is TGTGCCAGCAGCTTAGTACAGCTCATGAACACTGAAGCTTTCTTT.